The next 3 T cell receptor beta chains were all read from a single sample in a study of shared clonotypes between healthy human individuals. Using immunoSEQ multiplex PCR, the repertoire was profiled, and TCRdb retains in-frame clones only, with some absent. The sample has about 690,000 clones; about 90% are singletons. The sample taken for sequencing was memory CD8+ T cells from PBMCs. The subset: CD45RO+ cells pooled with CCR7-negative TemRA cells. These receptors were obtained from a man younger than 30 in good health. Some clones in this sample may be carry-over from other donors' samples.

V is TRBV19 and J is TRBJ2-7; tentative D call: TRBD2 (6 bases). The germline gives CDR1 LNHDA, CDR2 SQIVND (reference sequence). The ends were cut back, 10 bases at V and 0 bases at J, with 19 bases in the middle. The CDR3 is 15 amino acids. Written as DNA, the CDR3 is TGTGCCACTAAAACCAGGGACTCAGGCTCCTACGAGCAGTACTTC. It encodes CATKTRDSGSYEQYF.

About this clone itself: Other DNA sequences within the sample encode an identical CDR3. CDR3 sequence (DNA): TGTGCCAGCAGTCCCCGTTACAATGAGCAGTTCTTC. Protein sequence: CASSPRYNEQFF. The rearrangement joins TRBV27 to TRBJ2-1; no definite D call. The CDR3 has 12 residues. Per the germline V gene, CDR1 is MNHEY and CDR2 is SMNVEV (reference sequence). Trimming took off 5 bases at V and 4 bases at J, with 6 bases between the two ends.

The chain recombines TRBV6-1 with TRBJ1-2; D not resolved. V dropped 1 base and J dropped 6 bases, with 12 bases sitting between them. Germline V gene lookup returns CDR1 MNHNS and CDR2 SASEGT. This CDR3 spans 14 amino acids. The CDR3 spells CASSEVGLSHGYTF. CDR3 DNA sequence: TGTGCCAGCAGTGAAGTAGGCCTCTCCCATGGCTACACCTTC.